The clone carrying this T cell receptor (beta chain) has ten or more counts. CDR1 and CDR2 from the germline V gene are DFQATT and SNEGSKA (reference sequence). V gave up 0 bases and J gave up 9 bases, with 21 bases separating them. The CDR3 contains 15 residues. This entry comes from a study of CD8 T cells in ankylosing spondylitis. TCRdb reprocessed the 5' RACE reads via MiXCR and lists one record per CDR3 protein. Counted here are roughly 250,000 distinct CDR3 sequences, over 8.5% occurring once; the ten biggest clones make up under 7.5%. This sequence was found in a male donor with ankylosing spondylitis or in good health (not recorded which). This sequence joins TRBV20-1 and TRBJ2-7; D call uncertain. Sequenced sample: blood, either unsorted or a sorted T cell fraction (not recorded which). Here the CDR3 reads CSAREVGAPLIAQYF. The CDR3 bases are TGCAGTGCTAGAGAAGTCGGAGCGCCACTCATCGCGCAGTACTTC.